This T cell receptor (beta chain) comes out of a study of T cells in Graves' hyperthyroidism and ophthalmopathy. Used for diagnoses were clinical symptoms, serum thyroxine and TRAb, thyroid ultrasound and orbital computed tomography. There are a few counts of this clonotype. RNA transcripts served as the template for amplifying TCR beta CDR3 regions. TCR CDR3 regions were first amplified by RT-PCR with HTBI primers. TCRdb reprocessed the multiplex PCR reads via MiXCR and lists one record per CDR3 protein. The data contain about 640,000 distinct CDR3 sequences, just under 45% of them singletons. The CDR3 extends over 19 amino acids. Germline V gives CDR1 SGDLS, CDR2 YYNGEE. The junction had 23 bases not matched to a gene; V was cut back by 4 bases and J by 6 bases.

The receptor's source is an adult man with Graves' disease, either hyperthyroidism or ophthalmopathy (not recorded which). The chain recombines TRBV9 with TRBJ1-1, with 8 bases lining up with TRBD1. Sequencing input: peripheral blood or thyroid tissue (not recorded which). DNA of the CDR3: TGTGCCAGCAGCTTAAGGTTGGGATGGCAGGGGGCTGCCGACCCTGAAGCTTTCTTT. Its translation: CASSLRLGWQGAADPEAFF.